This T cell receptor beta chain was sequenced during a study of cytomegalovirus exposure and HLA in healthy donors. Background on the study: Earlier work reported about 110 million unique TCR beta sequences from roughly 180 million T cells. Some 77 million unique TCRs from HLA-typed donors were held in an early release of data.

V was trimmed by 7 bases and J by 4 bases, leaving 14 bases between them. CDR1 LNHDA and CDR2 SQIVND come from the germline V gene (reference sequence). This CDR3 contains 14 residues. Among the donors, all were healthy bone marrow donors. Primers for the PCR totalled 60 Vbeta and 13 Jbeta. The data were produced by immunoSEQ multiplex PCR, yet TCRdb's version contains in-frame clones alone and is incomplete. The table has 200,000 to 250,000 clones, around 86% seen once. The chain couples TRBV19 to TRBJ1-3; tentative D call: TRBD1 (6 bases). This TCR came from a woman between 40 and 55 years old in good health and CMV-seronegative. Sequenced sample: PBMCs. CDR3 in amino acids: CASIQGISGNTIYF. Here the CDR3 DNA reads TGTGCCAGTATTCAGGGGATCTCCGGAAACACCATATATTTT.